These T cell receptor beta chains were read from a single sample in a study of PD-1 blockade in classical Hodgkin lymphoma. Assay used: immunoSEQ multiplex PCR; TCRdb lists only in-frame clones, some missing. The sample shows about 35,000 clones, more than 80% of them seen only once. Sequenced material: CD4+ T cells from blood, taken at baseline. The source of these receptors is a human donor with classical Hodgkin lymphoma. Each CDR3 is given with its conserved first and last residue. The order of the fields is clone size, D gene, V gene, J gene, CDR3 protein, CDR3 DNA. D genes are given only for firm matches. A clone size is listed for some rows: how often the clone was seen (once, few, many), or a class if it is expanded.

.	TRBD1	TRBV6-1	TRBJ2-7	CASSQGQWNEQYF	TGTGCCAGCTCACAGGGGCAATGGAACGAGCAGTACTTC
once	TRBD2	TRBV27	TRBJ2-1	CASSLGVGGGRAEQFF	TGTGCCAGCAGTTTAGGGGTTGGGGGCGGGAGGGCCGAGCAGTTCTTC
.	.	TRBV5-1	TRBJ2-7	CASSLVGGYEQYF	TGCGCCAGCAGCTTGGTGGGAGGCTACGAGCAGTACTTC
once	.	TRBV5-3	TRBJ2-7	CARSLTMSRSYEQYF	TGTGCCAGAAGCTTAACCATGAGTCGCTCCTACGAGCAGTACTTC
.	.	TRBV6-1	TRBJ1-5	CASSVRRGSSQPQHF	TGTGCCAGCAGTGTACGAAGGGGGTCATCTCAGCCCCAGCATTTT
.	.	TRBV5-6	TRBJ1-2	CASSFPGGVGYGYTF	TGTGCCAGCAGCTTTCCCGGGGGCGTGGGCTATGGCTACACCTTC
.	.	TRBV11-2	TRBJ1-3	CASRGGDTGNTIYF	TGTGCCAGCAGAGGGGGGGACACAGGAAACACCATATATTTT
.	.	TRBV4-1	TRBJ1-6	CASSQDQVPGRNSPLHF	TGCGCCAGCAGCCAAGATCAGGTCCCGGGAAGGAATTCACCCCTCCACTTT
.	.	TRBV10-3	TRBJ2-2	CAISTLARENTGELFF	TGTGCCATCAGTACTCTAGCGCGAGAAAACACCGGGGAGCTGTTTTTT
.	.	TRBV6-1	TRBJ2-5	CASSDPGLSLETQYF	TGTGCCAGCAGTGACCCGGGACTTTCTTTAGAGACCCAGTACTTC
once	.	TRBV5-1	TRBJ2-7	CASSSIYEQYF	TGCGCCAGCAGCTCCATCTACGAGCAGTACTTC
.	TRBD2	TRBV28	TRBJ2-1	CASTLAGAIGEQFF	TGTGCCAGCACCTTAGCGGGAGCGATTGGTGAGCAGTTCTTC
.	.	TRBV7-7	TRBJ1-1	CASSLAGPNTEAFF	TGTGCCAGCAGCTTAGCGGGACCGAACACTGAAGCTTTCTTT
.	.	TRBV11-2	TRBJ2-1	CASSPTVVGEQFF	TGTGCCAGCAGCCCGACCGTAGTGGGTGAGCAGTTCTTC
.	TRBD2	TRBV11-3	TRBJ2-1	CASSLGTSDYNEQFF	TGTGCCAGCAGCTTAGGGACTAGCGACTACAATGAGCAGTTCTTC
.	.	TRBV9	TRBJ1-3	CASSVAASSGNTIYF	TGTGCCAGCAGCGTAGCGGCCAGCTCTGGAAACACCATATATTTT
.	TRBD2	TRBV28	TRBJ2-7	CASGTSGSYEQYF	TGTGCCAGCGGGACTAGCGGTTCCTACGAGCAGTACTTC
once	TRBD2	TRBV10-3	TRBJ2-3	CAIRRTSGITDTQYF	TGTGCCATCAGGAGGACTAGCGGTATCACAGATACGCAGTATTTT
few	.	TRBV5-1	TRBJ2-5	CASSLGSTRETQYF	TGCGCCAGCAGCTTGGGCTCGACGAGAGAGACCCAGTACTTC
.	.	TRBV30	TRBJ1-1	CAWSSPRGRVGAEAFF	TGTGCCTGGAGTTCCCCTAGGGGCCGGGTGGGGGCTGAAGCTTTCTTT
.	.	TRBV2	TRBJ1-5	CASSVLSNQPQHF	TGTGCCAGCAGTGTTCTGAGCAATCAGCCCCAGCATTTT
.	TRBD1	TRBV9	TRBJ2-6	CASSARQGAFSGANVLTF	TGTGCCAGCAGCGCCCGACAGGGGGCCTTCTCTGGGGCCAACGTCCTGACTTTC
.	.	TRBV7-9	TRBJ1-1	CATAEGVGTEAFF	TGTGCCACCGCGGAGGGAGTAGGCACTGAAGCTTTCTTT
.	TRBD1	TRBV9	TRBJ1-4	CASSPQGAGNEKLFF	TGTGCCAGCAGCCCTCAGGGGGCAGGTAATGAAAAACTGTTTTTT
once	.	TRBV4-2	TRBJ2-3	CASSLTLSTDTQYF	TGTGCCAGCAGCCTCACACTGAGCACAGATACGCAGTATTTT
.	.	TRBV18	TRBJ1-3	CASSPPLEDTIYF	TGTGCCAGCTCACCACCGTTGGAAGACACCATATATTTT
.	.	TRBV5-1	TRBJ2-7	CASTIITEYEQYF	TGCGCCAGCACGATTATTACGGAATACGAGCAGTACTTC
.	TRBD1	TRBV5-1	TRBJ2-5	CASSLAGQGTNQETQYF	TGCGCCAGCAGCTTGGCCGGACAGGGCACTAACCAAGAGACCCAGTACTTC
.	.	TRBV5-6	TRBJ1-4	CASSLDLQNEKLFF	TGTGCCAGCAGCTTGGATCTCCAGAATGAAAAACTGTTTTTT
.	.	TRBV6-1	TRBJ2-7	CASSEAIQPSYEQYF	TGTGCCAGCAGTGAAGCCATACAGCCCTCCTACGAGCAGTACTTC
.	TRBD2	TRBV5-6	TRBJ2-5	CASSLPGGGGRETQYF	TGTGCCAGCAGCTTACCAGGCGGGGGGGGTAGAGAGACCCAGTACTTC
few	.	TRBV7-9	TRBJ1-1	CASSFLNSDTEAFF	TGTGCCAGCAGCTTTTTAAACAGCGACACTGAAGCTTTCTTT
.	.	TRBV28	TRBJ1-3	CASSFSSVRNTIYF	TGTGCCAGCAGTTTTAGCAGCGTTCGAAACACCATATATTTT
.	.	TRBV25-1	TRBJ1-6	CASSEFGRGVRSPLHF	TGTGCCAGCAGTGAATTCGGCAGGGGTGTTCGCTCACCCCTCCACTTT
.	.	TRBV6-4	TRBJ2-1	CASSENNEQFF	TGTGCCAGCAGTGAGAACAATGAGCAGTTCTTC
.	TRBD1	TRBV7-3	TRBJ1-3	CASSLANDRGNGFGNTIYF	TGTGCCAGCAGCTTGGCTAACGACAGGGGAAACGGATTTGGAAACACCATATATTTT
once	.	TRBV6-1	TRBJ2-2	CASSLAATNTGELFF	TGTGCCAGCAGTTTAGCGGCCACGAACACCGGGGAGCTGTTTTTT
few	TRBD1	TRBV10-3	TRBJ1-1	CATRGTEAFF	TGTGCCACCAGGGGGACTGAAGCTTTCTTT
.	.	TRBV27	TRBJ1-2	CASRTPSSRGYTF	TGTGCCAGCAGGACCCCCTCGAGTCGAGGCTACACCTTC
.	TRBD2	TRBV6-6	TRBJ2-7	CASSRRTSGRVYEQYF	TGTGCCAGCTCCCGAAGGACTAGCGGGAGAGTATACGAGCAGTACTTC
.	.	TRBV6-1	TRBJ1-5	CASSGGNQPQHF	TGTGCCAGCAGTGGGGGCAATCAGCCCCAGCATTTT
.	.	TRBV9	TRBJ2-7	CASSVDSQGSVYEQYF	TGTGCCAGCAGCGTAGATTCCCAGGGATCGGTCTACGAGCAGTACTTC
.	.	TRBV30	TRBJ2-1	CAWTGVFGNEQFF	TGTGCCTGGACCGGGGTATTTGGCAATGAGCAGTTCTTC